A single sample is the source of the 19 T cell receptor beta chains below, sequenced in a study of brain T cells in children with intractable seizures. Profiling relied on immunoSEQ multiplex PCR, and the TCRdb table lists in-frame clones only, not all of them. The data contain 50,000 to 75,000 clones, roughly 95% of them singletons. This material consisted of peripheral blood, taken at surgery. These receptors were obtained from a boy less than two years old with focal cortical dysplasia and intractable seizures.

The genes are TRBV20-1 and TRBJ2-2; D ambiguous. Trimming took 3 bases from V and 5 from J, leaving 7 bases between them. The germline gives CDR1 DFQATT, CDR2 SNEGSKA (reference sequence). This CDR3 contains 12 residues. CDR3 amino acids: CSASRGTGELFF. CDR3 sequence (DNA): TGCAGTGCTAGTAGAGGTACCGGGGAGCTGTTTTTT.

The rearrangement links TRBV5-4 to TRBJ2-7, with 12 bases aligning to TRBD2. The V gene end was trimmed by 5 bases and the J gene end by 6 bases; junction bases not matched to a gene: 9. Germline V lookup: CDR1 SGHNT, CDR2 YYREEE (reference sequence). This CDR3 is 15 amino acids long. CDR3 sequence reads: CASSELAGGPPEQYF. The CDR3 DNA reads as TGTGCCAGCAGTGAGCTAGCGGGGGGGCCTCCCGAGCAGTACTTC. Based on the CDR3 plus reference TRBV5-4 and TRBJ2-7, the full variable domain is ETGVTQSPTHLIKTRGQQVTLRCSSQSGHNTVSWYQQALGQGPQFIFQYYREEENGRGNFPPRFSGLQFPNYSSELNVNALELDDSALYLCASSELAGGPPEQYFGPGTRLTVT.

DNA of the CDR3: TGTGCCAGCAGCGGGAGGGGCAATGAGCAGTTCTTC. Translating gives CASSGRGNEQFF. V usage is TRBV9 and J usage is TRBJ2-1, with D possibly being TRBD2 (6 bases). Germline CDR1 SGDLS, CDR2 YYNGEE. V lost 3 bases and J lost 6, with 7 bases in between. The CDR3 loop spans 12 amino acids. Combining the CDR3 with reference TRBV9 and TRBJ2-1 gives the whole variable domain DSGVTQTPKHLITATGQRVTLRCSPRSGDLSVYWYQQSLDQGLQFLIQYYNGEERAKGNILERFSAQQFPDLHSELNLSSLELGDSALYFCASSGRGNEQFFGPGTRLTVL.

This chain links TRBV7-2 with TRBJ1-2; 9 bases fit TRBD1. V was clipped by 3 bases and J by 7 bases; unmatched bases: 9. The CDR3 has 15 amino acids. Germline assignment: CDR1 SGHTA and CDR2 FQGNSA. In DNA form, the CDR3 reads TGTGCCAGCAGCTTTTCGGGACAGGGACAGGGTGGCTACACCTTC. This gives the protein CASSFSGQGQGGYTF.

The V call is TRBV5-1, the J call TRBJ1-4; perhaps TRBD1 as D (5 bases). V was shortened by 1 base and J by 4 bases, with 20 bases between the two germline ends. CDR3 length: 18 amino acids. The germline gives CDR1 SGHRS, CDR2 YFSETQ. In nucleotides, the CDR3 is TGCGCCAGCAGCTTGAGAGGCAATAGTGGGGCGGGTAATGAAAAACTGTTTTTT. This codes for CASSLRGNSGAGNEKLFF.

This chain uses TRBV5-1 with TRBJ1-1, with D possibly matching TRBD1 (6 bases). The CDR3 sequence is 19 residues long. Trimming took 4 bases from V and 4 from J, leaving 29 bases between them. Germline assignment: CDR1 SGHRS and CDR2 YFSETQ. CDR3: CASSAGEGGAGVRRTEAFF. DNA of the CDR3: TGCGCCAGCAGCGCCGGGGAGGGGGGGGCGGGGGTAAGGCGCACTGAAGCTTTCTTT.

The rearrangement uses TRBV6-1 and TRBJ2-2; 8 bases match TRBD2. J gave up 5 bases and V 2 bases, and 4 bases lay outside the gene matches. The CDR3 runs to 15 residues. Per the germline V gene, CDR1 is MNHNS and CDR2 is SASEGT. The CDR3 protein is CASSESPSGTGELFF. The CDR3 DNA is TGTGCCAGCAGTGAATCACCTAGCGGGACCGGGGAGCTGTTTTTT.

V is TRBV14 and J is TRBJ1-2, with 11 bases aligning to TRBD1. J gave up 5 bases and V 5 bases, and 7 bases lay outside the gene matches. The CDR3 loop spans 15 amino acids. Germline CDR1 SGHDN, CDR2 FVKESK. Here the CDR3 DNA reads TGTGCCAGCAGCTACACGGACAGGGGGCCTTATGGCTACACCTTC. Amino acid sequence: CASSYTDRGPYGYTF.

In its sample, this clone was seen once. The chain links TRBV7-3 to TRBJ1-6, with D perhaps matching TRBD1 (6 bases). CDR1 is SGHTA, CDR2 FQGTGA, per germline. CDR3 length equals 15 residues. With 6 bases removed from V and 9 bases from J, the gap between germline ends came to 18 bases. CDR3 in amino acids: CASRTNPGQSSPLHF. For the CDR3, the DNA is TGTGCCAGCAGGACGAACCCGGGACAATCTTCACCCCTCCACTTT.

This clone was observed once. DNA of the CDR3: TGTGCCAGTATCCCCCTCGGACAGAACTATGGCTACACCTTC. The encoded protein is CASIPLGQNYGYTF. The rearrangement uses TRBV19 and TRBJ1-2; TRBD1 is a possible D gene (6 bases). CDR1 is LNHDA and CDR2 is SQIVND in the germline V gene (reference sequence). CDR3 length equals 14 residues. The ends were cut back, 7 bases at V and 2 bases at J, with 14 bases in the middle.

The chain recombines TRBV19 with TRBJ1-5; weak D call: TRBD1 (5 bases). Germline V gene sequence: CDR1 LNHDA, CDR2 SQIVND (reference sequence). V was cut by 5 bases and J by 5 bases, with 16 bases left in between. The CDR3 length is 15 residues. DNA of the CDR3: TGTGCCAGTAGTCAGGACGGCAGGGCTTATCAGCCCCAGCATTTT. Protein product: CASSQDGRAYQPQHF.

J is TRBJ1-1 and V is TRBV14; maybe TRBD1 (5 bases). This CDR3 has 16 amino acids. Germline V gene sequence: CDR1 SGHDN, CDR2 FVKESK. Trimming took 5 bases from V and 0 from J, leaving 16 bases between them. The CDR3 DNA is TGTGCCAGCAGCTTTTTCGTCACAGGAGTGAACACTGAAGCTTTCTTT. Translating gives CASSFFVTGVNTEAFF.

This clone showed up just once. The rearrangement links TRBV2 to TRBJ1-1, with D possibly being TRBD1 (5 bases). With 7 bases removed from V and 0 bases from J, the gap between germline ends came to 15 bases. Germline lookup yields CDR1 SNHLY and CDR2 FYNNEI. The CDR3 has 15 residues. The chain's CDR3 is CASTIRQGVNTEAFF. In DNA, the CDR3 is TGTGCCAGCACAATCCGTCAGGGTGTGAACACTGAAGCTTTCTTT.

CDR3 protein: CASSQSLDTTEGGYTF. CDR3 coding DNA: TGTGCCAGCAGCCAATCCCTGGACACGACGGAGGGTGGCTACACCTTC. This sequence joins TRBV14 and TRBJ1-2; D possibly corresponds to TRBD1 (5 bases). Germline CDR1 and CDR2: SGHDN and FVKESK. V lost 2 bases and J lost 7, with 20 bases in between. The length of the CDR3 is 16 residues.

This chain connects TRBV7-2 to TRBJ1-1; tentative D call: TRBD1 (6 bases). The germline gives CDR1 SGHTA, CDR2 FQGNSA. The length of the CDR3 is 13 residues. V was cut by 3 bases and J by 1 base, with 6 bases left in between. The CDR3 nucleotides are TGTGCCAGCAGCTTGACAGGGAACACTGAAGCTTTCTTT. Protein sequence: CASSLTGNTEAFF.

The V and J genes are TRBV6-5 and TRBJ2-3, with 7 bases fitting TRBD2. Germline CDR1 and CDR2: MNHEY and SVGAGI. Trimming cost V 1 base and J 0 bases; bases outside gene matches: 4. This CDR3 contains 16 residues. The CDR3 nucleotides read TGTGCCAGCAGTTACTGGCCGGGACTAAGCACAGATACGCAGTATTTT. As protein: CASSYWPGLSTDTQYF.

The gene calls are TRBV20-1 and TRBJ1-5; 7 nucleotides match TRBD1. The CDR3 is 14 amino acids. The germline V gene encodes CDR1 DFQATT and CDR2 SNEGSKA (reference sequence). The trim removed 3 bases at V and 3 bases at J, leaving 5 bases unmatched. CDR3 in amino acids: CSASTGQINQPQHF. For the CDR3, the DNA is TGCAGTGCTAGTACGGGACAGATCAATCAGCCCCAGCATTTT.

This chain uses TRBV28 with TRBJ1-5; maybe TRBD1 (5 bases). Trimming took 3 bases from V and 0 from J, leaving 12 bases between them. This CDR3 has 16 amino acids. Germline lookup yields CDR1 MDHEN and CDR2 SYDVKM. The CDR3 coding sequence is TGTGCCAGCAGTTTCCCGGGGCGATATAGCAATCAGCCCCAGCATTTT. It encodes CASSFPGRYSNQPQHF.

The chain uses TRBV20-1 and TRBJ2-3; weak D call: TRBD2 (5 bases). Germline V CDR1 and CDR2: DFQATT, SNEGSKA (reference sequence). V lost 6 bases and J lost 1, with 14 bases in between. The CDR3 consists of 14 residues. Here the CDR3 DNA reads TGCAGTGCAAGTACCCTTAGCGGCACAGATACGCAGTATTTT. Protein: CSASTLSGTDTQYF.